This T cell receptor (beta chain) was documented in a study of identical twins listed by TCRdb under 2016. Regarding the study in general: To test whether fetal clonotypes persist, the study used deep sequencing on TCR alpha and beta repertoires from monozygotic twins, unrelated adults of various ages, and cord blood. Replicate twin experiments were performed at different times using different library preparation protocols to rule out contamination.

What the work shows at the level of the full study, not this receptor alone: Invariant T cells such as MAIT and iNKT could partly confound zero-insertion analyses, though diverse VJ usage argued against this for most clonotypes. Because the same donors could not be followed over many years, the conclusions depended on cross-sectional statistical analysis. In monozygotic twins, recombination models systematically underestimated out-of-frame TCR alpha sharing, but the models matched the sharing seen between unrelated individuals. Excess twin sharing in beta out-of-frame sequences was weaker because fewer shared sequences lowered the signal-to-noise ratio. Compared with coincidental sharing between unrelated individuals, out-of-frame TCR alpha sequences shared between twins had an excess of sequences with low generation probability. Abundant cord blood beta clonotypes had fewer insertions, young adult naive repertoires showed a similar but weaker trend, and memory repertoires showed no such trend.

Concerning this clonotype itself: Its antigen remains undetermined. Per-nucleotide qualities are absent, and no much larger clonotype sits a single base away.

Only healthy Caucasian donors were included. The twin cohort comprised three pairs of female monozygotic twins, all aged roughly 18 to 29 years. Miltenyi CD45RO+ enrichment and human naive T-cell isolation kits were used to isolate memory (CD45RO+) and naive T cells from PBMC. Libraries were built with 5' RACE. Data came from an Illumina HiSeq 2000. Template switching added a universal primer binding site, and the final cDNA carried a unique molecular identifier that allowed TCR cDNA molecules to be counted accurately. First-strand cDNA for TCR alpha and beta chains was synthesized from specific primers in the conserved constant-segment region. To control for contamination, each cDNA library was double barcoded with a SMART-Mk sample barcode plus Illumina barcodes. TruSeq adapter sequences along with Illumina sample barcodes were introduced in two successive PCR steps. TCR alpha and beta cDNA libraries were sequenced on the Illumina HiSeq platform with custom primers. Regarding the original processing steps: MiGEC was used to process raw reads and extract unique molecular identifiers, and MiXCR was used to find CDR3 positions. Recombination models were inferred per individual with the repgenHMM and IGoR tools using an EM algorithm. The analysis of shared clonotypes was done with the tcR package in R, with sharing normalized by the product of cloneset sizes. To study raw recombination free of thymic and clonal selection effects, out-of-frame nonproductive sequences were analyzed. Clones were called with MiXCR by TCRdb after fastp trimmed the public reads at Q25, and only in-frame beta chains were retained. Each CDR3 protein gets just one entry, which takes the most common genes and DNA from the rows behind it. Clone size and V and J calls follow TCRdb, not the original study. The sample data list about 280,000 distinct CDR3 sequences, and under 9.5% of these were observed just once. Jointly, the top ten make up approximately 2% of the sample.

The junction shows trimming of 2 bases on V and 2 bases on J, plus 13 bases between the germline ends. The CDR3 sequence holds 15 residues, the cysteine and phenylalanine included. Only the CDR3 DNA stays, 45 bases, in frame from base 1. According to the germline V gene (reference sequence), CDR1 reads LNHNV and CDR2 reads YYDKDF. The data were also submitted as part of a second study, on yellow fever vaccine responses in identical twins. The second study, in turn, reports: The authors reported that the T cell response to vaccination in identical twins appeared partly convergent and partly personalized. Focusing on identical twins, the study followed the T cell clones that responded to the vaccine, and did so with precision.

Here the chain combines TRBV15 and TRBJ2-7; TRBD2 could be the D gene, as 6 bases match. The clonotype was recovered from a woman aged 18-30 years in good health. Sequenced sample: memory (CD45RO+) T cells sorted from blood. The cell subset or site label of this sample denotes: CD45RO+ enriched T cells. The bases read TGTGCCACCAGCAGAACAGCGGGCCTCCCCTACGAGCAGTACTTC. Its amino acids are CATSRTAGLPYEQYF.